These 32 T cell receptor beta chains originate from one sample sequenced in a study of blood T cell dynamics during melanoma immunotherapy. The assay was immunoSEQ multiplex PCR, and TCRdb's table has in-frame clones only and misses some. The sample lists some 15,000 clones; 70% to 90% were seen once. The time point was: pre-treatment baseline. Specimen: blood, collected from a patient treated with checkpoint blockade. Receptors were obtained from a human donor with melanoma.

This clone was seen just once. The genes are TRBV19 and TRBJ1-5, with D possibly being TRBD1 (6 bases). The CDR3 runs 17 residues. Deletions cut 6 bases from V and 0 bases from J, with 18 bases between. CDR1 is LNHDA and CDR2 is SQIVND in the germline V gene (reference sequence). The CDR3 here is CASRRAQDRASNQPQHF. CDR3 sequence (DNA): TGTGCCAGTAGGCGAGCCCAGGACAGAGCTAGCAATCAGCCCCAGCATTTT.

The chain recombines TRBV7-2 with TRBJ1-2; 7 bases map to TRBD1. The CDR3 consists of 14 residues. The V gene end was trimmed by 1 base and the J gene end by 6 bases; junction bases not matched to a gene: 5. CDR1 is SGHTA, CDR2 FQGNSA, per germline. The CDR3 here is CASSLGQGRDGYTF. In nucleotides, the CDR3 is TGTGCCAGCAGCTTAGGACAGGGTCGCGATGGCTACACCTTC.

This chain uses TRBV10-3 with TRBJ2-2; 10 nucleotides match TRBD2. Germline-derived CDR1 and CDR2 are ENHRY and SYGVKD. This CDR3 is built from 16 residues. Germline trimming cut 0 bases from V and 7 bases from J; bases unmatched to any gene: 5. The DNA of the CDR3 is TGTGCCATCAGTGAGTCTGGACTAGCGGTCGGCGGGGAGCTGTTTTTT. It encodes CAISESGLAVGGELFF.

This sequence joins TRBV11-2 and TRBJ2-5; tentatively, D is TRBD1 or TRBD2 (5 bases each). The better agreement between TRBJ2-7 and the DNA end casts doubt on the J call. This CDR3 is built from 15 residues. CDR1 and CDR2 (germline): SGHAT, FQNNGV. This chain's CDR3 is CASSLEYGTSYEQYF. CDR3 in DNA: TGTGCCAGCAGCTTAGAATATGGGACCTCCTACGAGCAGTACTTC.

V and J are TRBV7-9 and TRBJ2-5; D is possibly TRBD2 (6 bases). V gave up 5 bases and J gave up 5 bases, with 15 bases separating them. Germline V gives CDR1 SEHNR, CDR2 FQNEAQ (reference sequence). The CDR3 contains 14 residues. CDR3 protein: CASSTGGASETQYF. DNA for the CDR3: TGTGCCAGCAGCACCGGCGGGGCGTCGGAGACCCAGTACTTC.

The rearrangement joins TRBV2 to TRBJ2-5; 9 nucleotides align to TRBD1. This CDR3 comprises 15 residues. CDR1 SNHLY and CDR2 FYNNEI come from the germline V gene. V shed 1 base and J 4 bases; nucleotides not matched to a gene: 4. The CDR3 bases are TGTGCCAGCAGTGAAGGGGGACAGGGAAGAGAGACCCAGTACTTC. Its translation: CASSEGGQGRETQYF.

The chain has TRBV10-3 and TRBJ2-3, with 8 nucleotides matching TRBD2. The junction had 3 bases not matched to a gene; V was cut back by 2 bases and J by 5 bases. Per germline, CDR1 ENHRY and CDR2 SYGVKD. The CDR3 extends over 14 amino acids. Here the CDR3 DNA reads TGTGCCATCAGTGAGGCGGGGGGTGTAGATACGCAGTATTTT. Translation: CAISEAGGVDTQYF.

The rearrangement links TRBV5-1 to TRBJ1-2; 8 positions match TRBD1. V lost 4 bases to trimming and J lost 6 bases; unmatched junction nucleotides: 5. This CDR3 is 13 amino acids long. Germline V gene data show CDR1 as SGHRS and CDR2 as YFSETQ. The DNA of the CDR3 is TGCGCCAGCAGCCCGGGGACAGGCGATGGCTACACCTTC. As protein: CASSPGTGDGYTF.

The chain carries TRBV7-2 and TRBJ1-6; D possibly corresponds to TRBD1 (6 bases). The length of the CDR3 is 15 residues. Trimming stripped 2 bases from V and 5 bases from J, with 10 bases between. Germline CDR1 and CDR2: SGHTA and FQGNSA. CDR3 in DNA: TGTGCCAGCAGCTTAAACAGGGCCGATAATTCACCCCTCCACTTT. Protein: CASSLNRADNSPLHF.

The chain carries TRBV5-1 and TRBJ2-3; no clear D gene. This CDR3 contains 16 residues. V lost 0 bases, J lost 2 bases, and 13 bases lay in between. Germline V gives CDR1 SGHRS, CDR2 YFSETQ. This chain's CDR3 is CASSLGTALDTDTQYF. CDR3 nucleotides: TGCGCCAGCAGCTTGGGGACGGCCCTAGACACAGATACGCAGTATTTT.

The CDR3 loop is CASSASANEQFF. The CDR3 nucleotides read TGTGCCAGCAGCGCTAGCGCCAATGAGCAGTTCTTC. This chain connects TRBV6-6 to TRBJ2-1; D possibly corresponds to TRBD2 (6 bases). Trimming cost V 6 bases and J 6 bases, with 9 bases left between them. This CDR3 has 12 residues. Germline V CDR1 and CDR2: MNHNY, SVGAGI (reference sequence).

The chain is built from TRBV7-2 and TRBJ1-1; D gene uncertain. Trimming shortened V by 7 bases and J by 11 bases, and 14 bases separated the two germline ends. Germline CDR1 reads SGHTA; CDR2 reads FQGNSA. The CDR3 is 11 residues long. The CDR3 bases are TGTGCCAGCACCTCATTCAATGAGGCTTTCTTT. This sequence encodes CASTSFNEAFF.

The chain joins TRBV7-2 to TRBJ1-4, with D possibly matching TRBD1 (6 bases). Germline V gene data show CDR1 as SGHTA and CDR2 as FQGNSA. The CDR3 loop spans 14 amino acids. V was cut by 5 bases and J by 8 bases, with 15 bases left in between. CDR3 sequence: CASSLTRDKEKLFF. CDR3 nucleotide sequence: TGTGCCAGCAGCCTTACAAGGGACAAGGAAAAACTGTTTTTT.

The chain combines TRBV9 with TRBJ2-7, with 10 bases identical to TRBD1. The J segment lost 3 bases and the V segment lost 3 bases, leaving 3 bases of the junction unmatched. The V gene's germline CDR1 is SGDLS and CDR2 YYNGEE. The CDR3 spans 14 residues. CDR3 coding DNA: TGTGCCAGCAGCGCCCGGACAGGGGGCTACGAGCAGTACTTC. Protein: CASSARTGGYEQYF.

The chain has TRBV5-4 and TRBJ2-2; TRBD2 matches 15 bases. CDR3 length equals 17 residues. Trimming took 2 bases from V and 5 from J; bases not matched to a gene: 4. Germline-derived CDR1 and CDR2 are SGHNT and YYREEE (reference sequence). In nucleotides, the CDR3 is TGTGCCAGCAGCTTTGGGGGACTAGCGGGGGGAACCGGGGAGCTGTTTTTT. Translating gives CASSFGGLAGGTGELFF.

The CDR3 DNA is TGCGCCAGCAGCCGGGCGGGACGGGACAGCAATGAAAAACTGTTTTTT. Amino acid sequence: CASSRAGRDSNEKLFF. This chain links TRBV5-1 with TRBJ1-4; TRBD1 agrees at 7 bases. CDR1 and CDR2 (germline): SGHRS, YFSETQ. V lost 4 bases to trimming and J lost 5 bases; unmatched junction nucleotides: 11. This CDR3 is 16 amino acids long.

This clone is large. V usage is TRBV11-2 and J usage is TRBJ1-2; tentative D call: TRBD1 (5 bases). The CDR3 sequence is 14 residues long. CDR1 is SGHAT, CDR2 FQNNGV, per germline. Trimming took off 5 bases at V and 0 bases at J, with 10 bases between the two ends. CDR3 residues: CASSRGTANYGYTF. CDR3 in DNA: TGTGCCAGCAGCCGGGGGACGGCTAACTATGGCTACACCTTC.

V gene TRBV5-4 combines with J gene TRBJ1-3; 9 bases are shared with TRBD1. CDR3 length: 16 residues. V was pared by 2 bases and J by 4 bases, with 7 bases of the junction left unmatched. Germline CDR1 reads SGHNT; CDR2 reads YYREEE (reference sequence). CDR3 coding DNA: TGTGCCAGCAGCTTCATCGGACAGGGGAGAGGAAACACCATATATTTT. Protein product: CASSFIGQGRGNTIYF.

This clone was seen a single time. The chain recombines TRBV5-4 with TRBJ2-5; TRBD2 matches 11 bases. The length of the CDR3 is 14 residues. Germline CDR1 SGHNT, CDR2 YYREEE (reference sequence). The trim removed 4 bases at V and 5 bases at J, leaving 4 bases unmatched. The CDR3 loop is CASSLAGGRETQYF. The DNA of the CDR3 is TGTGCCAGCAGCCTAGCGGGGGGACGGGAGACCCAGTACTTC. Drawing the rest from reference TRBV5-4 and TRBJ2-5, the complete variable domain is ETGVTQSPTHLIKTRGQQVTLRCSSQSGHNTVSWYQQALGQGPQFIFQYYREEENGRGNFPPRFSGLQFPNYSSELNVNALELDDSALYLCASSLAGGRETQYFGPGTRLLVL.

CDR3 sequence reads: CASSLRELFF. The CDR3 nucleotides read TGTGCCAGCAGCCTGAGGGAGCTGTTTTTT. The genes are TRBV7-9 and TRBJ2-2; D unclear. The V and J ends lost 5 bases and 9 bases respectively, with 4 bases between them. The CDR3 sequence is 10 residues long. Germline lookup yields CDR1 SEHNR and CDR2 FQNEAQ (reference sequence).

In its sample, this clone was seen once. V usage is TRBV6-1 and J usage is TRBJ1-1; a weak D match, TRBD1 (5 bases). In germline, CDR1 is MNHNS, CDR2 SASEGT. The CDR3 extends over 13 amino acids. Trimming took 2 bases from V and 11 from J, leaving 15 bases between them. The CDR3 coding sequence is TGTGCCAGCAGTGAAATGAGGGGACGGGGGGCTTTCTTT. Protein: CASSEMRGRGAFF.

CDR3 amino acids: CASSSWWTSGGDTQYF. Written as DNA, the CDR3 is TGTGCCAGCAGCTCCTGGTGGACTAGCGGGGGAGATACGCAGTATTTT. The rearrangement links TRBV5-6 to TRBJ2-3; TRBD2 matches 13 bases. The germline CDR1 and CDR2 sequences are SGHDT and YYEEEE. With V trimmed by 3 bases and J by 5 bases, 6 bases remained unmatched. There are 16 residues in the CDR3.

The chain has TRBV19 and TRBJ1-1, with 8 bases that match TRBD1. Germline V CDR1 and CDR2: LNHDA, SQIVND (reference sequence). V dropped 4 bases and J dropped 5; count of bases not matched to a gene: 18. The CDR3 runs 18 residues. The CDR3 loop reads CASSSLPGRGHIETEAFF. The CDR3 region has the DNA TGTGCCAGTAGTAGTCTTCCCGGCAGGGGGCATATAGAAACTGAAGCTTTCTTT.

The V call is TRBV28, the J call TRBJ1-3; possibly TRBD1 for D (6 bases). The CDR3 runs to 16 residues. Germline CDR1 is MDHEN and CDR2 is SYDVKM. Trimming pared 5 bases from V and 0 bases from J, leaving 14 bases between. The DNA of the CDR3 is TGTGCCAGCAGTCCAGGACAGACTCCCTCTGGAAACACCATATATTTT. It encodes CASSPGQTPSGNTIYF.

V is TRBV2 and J is TRBJ2-7; weak D call: TRBD1 (5 bases). CDR1 is SNHLY, CDR2 FYNNEI, per germline. This CDR3 spans 11 amino acids. With 6 bases removed from V and 4 bases from J, the gap between germline ends came to 7 bases. The CDR3 reads CASRDKYEQYF. Here the CDR3 DNA reads TGTGCCAGCAGGGACAAGTACGAGCAGTACTTC.

This clone was seen only a few times. This chain connects TRBV4-1 to TRBJ1-3; tentatively, D is TRBD1 (6 bases). Per germline, CDR1 MGHRA and CDR2 YSYEKL. The ends were cut back, 1 base at V and 0 bases at J, with 16 bases in the middle. This CDR3 is built from 18 residues. In nucleotides, the CDR3 is TGCGCCAGCAGCCAAGGGCGAGCAGGGACACACTCTGGAAACACCATATATTTT. Its protein is CASSQGRAGTHSGNTIYF.

This clone was seen a handful of times. The V and J genes are TRBV7-8 and TRBJ1-5, with D hard to call. V lost 0 bases and J 3 bases, leaving 9 bases between the germline ends. The V gene's germline CDR1 is SGHVS and CDR2 FQNEAQ. This CDR3 has 15 residues. CDR3 sequence: CASSLAAGDNQPQHF. CDR3 nucleotide sequence: TGTGCCAGCAGCTTAGCTGCGGGAGACAATCAGCCCCAGCATTTT.

The V gene is TRBV7-2, the J gene TRBJ2-6, with D uncertain. The ends were cut back, 4 bases at V and 2 bases at J, with 12 bases in the middle. Germline values: CDR1 SGHTA, CDR2 FQGNSA. The CDR3 sequence is 16 residues long. CDR3 amino acids: CASSSRWGAGANVLTF. DNA for the CDR3: TGTGCCAGCAGCTCCAGATGGGGTGCTGGGGCCAACGTCCTGACTTTC.

The chain joins TRBV6-6 to TRBJ1-2; D unclear. CDR1 is MNHNY and CDR2 is SVGAGI in the germline V gene (reference sequence). The V end lost 6 bases, the J end lost 3 bases, and 17 bases lay between the germline ends. This CDR3 is built from 15 residues. The CDR3 nucleotides are TGTGCCAGCAGCCTGACCGGGCAAGTTGACTATGGCTACACCTTC. Residues: CASSLTGQVDYGYTF.

The gene calls are TRBV5-1 and TRBJ2-3; 10 bases agree with TRBD2. Trimming at V came to 4 bases and at J to 6 bases, leaving 14 bases not matched to a gene. CDR3 length: 17 amino acids. The germline CDR1 and CDR2 sequences are SGHRS and YFSETQ. This chain's CDR3 is CASSTRSSGGGMDTQYF. The CDR3 nucleotides read TGCGCCAGCAGCACTAGATCTAGCGGGGGTGGCATGGATACGCAGTATTTT. The variable domain in full, completed from reference TRBV5-1 and TRBJ2-3, reads KAGVTQTPRYLIKTRGQQVTLSCSPISGHRSVSWYQQTPGQGLQFLFEYFSETQRNKGNFPGRFSGRQFSNSRSEMNVSTLELGDSALYLCASSTRSSGGGMDTQYFGPGTRLTVL.

This clone was picked up one time. The chain is built from TRBV7-2 and TRBJ1-2; no reliable D call. This CDR3 contains 12 residues. Looked up from germline, CDR1 is SGHTA and CDR2 is FQGNSA. Trimming pared 1 base from V and 8 bases from J, leaving 8 bases between. DNA of the CDR3: TGTGCCAGCAGCTTAGGTGGTCTGGGCTACACCTTC. Translated, it gives CASSLGGLGYTF. The variable domain in full, completed from reference TRBV7-2 and TRBJ1-2, reads GAGVSQSPSNKVTEKGKDVELRCDPISGHTALYWYRQSLGQGLEFLIYFQGNSAPDKSGLPSDRFSAERTGGSVSTLTIQRTQQEDSAVYLCASSLGGLGYTFGSGTRLTVV.

In DNA, the CDR3 is TGTGCCAGCAGTGGCGGGTTTGGTAATCAGCCCCAGCATTTT. Protein product: CASSGGFGNQPQHF. J is TRBJ1-5 and V is TRBV19; D not resolved. The V end lost 9 bases, the J end lost 4 bases, and 16 bases lay between the germline ends. The length of the CDR3 is 14 residues. The germline gives CDR1 LNHDA, CDR2 SQIVND (reference sequence).